These 24 T cell receptor beta chains came from one sample sequenced in a study of blood T cell repertoires in COVID-19. The repertoire was sequenced with immunoSEQ multiplex PCR; TCRdb's copy has only in-frame clones and lacks some. The sample carries 100,000 to 150,000 clones, roughly 90% recorded once. The sample taken for sequencing was peripheral blood. Receptors originate from a man aged 50 to 59 with COVID-19, enrolled during active disease.

The chain links TRBV25-1 to TRBJ2-2, with D perhaps TRBD2 (5 bases). Trimming took 6 bases from V and 6 from J, leaving 17 bases between them. CDR3 length equals 15 residues. The V gene's germline CDR1 is MGHDK and CDR2 SYGVNS. The CDR3: CASRTGSGRAGELFF. The CDR3 coding sequence is TGTGCCAGCAGAACGGGGAGCGGAAGGGCCGGGGAGCTGTTTTTT. Combining the CDR3 with reference TRBV25-1 and TRBJ2-2 gives the whole variable domain EADIYQTPRYLVIGTGKKITLECSQTMGHDKMYWYQQDPGMELHLIHYSYGVNSTEKGDLSSESTVSRIRTEHFPLTLESARPSHTSQYLCASRTGSGRAGELFFGEGSRLTVL.

This chain uses TRBV24-1 with TRBJ2-7; no clear D gene. CDR3 length: 15 residues. Germline assignment: CDR1 KGHDR and CDR2 SFDVKD. The V end lost 2 bases, the J end lost 2 bases, and 12 bases lay between the germline ends. CDR3 loop: CATSDSKRYPYEQYF. The CDR3 bases are TGTGCCACCAGTGATTCAAAGAGGTACCCCTACGAGCAGTACTTC.

This clone was picked up a small number of times. CDR3 loop: CASSVFIDTIYF. For the CDR3, the DNA is TGTGCCAGCAGCGTTTTCATAGACACCATATATTTT. V usage is TRBV7-2 and J usage is TRBJ1-3; D not certain. The germline V gene has CDR1 SGHTA and CDR2 FQGNSA. V gave up 5 bases and J gave up 8 bases, with 10 bases separating them. This CDR3 is built from 12 residues.

Note on this clone: One end of the junction fails to match germline, which may point to a read error. The rearrangement links TRBV7-7 to TRBJ2-1, with TRBD2 identical over 14 bases. The CDR3 covers 17 residues. From germline, CDR1 is SSHAT and CDR2 FNYEAQ (reference sequence). The chain's CDR3 is CASSPGLAGEVGDEQFF. In DNA, the CDR3 is TGTGCTAGCAGCCCGGGACTAGCGGGAGAGGTCGGGGATGAGCAGTTCTTC.

The chain employs TRBV19 and TRBJ2-3, with a weak D call TRBD1 (6 bases). Germline V gene data show CDR1 as LNHDA and CDR2 as SQIVND (reference sequence). The CDR3 runs 15 residues. V lost 4 bases to trimming and J lost 6 bases, with 17 bases between them. CDR3 sequence (DNA): TGTGCCAGTAGTAGGATCTCACAGGGATCGGATACGCAGTATTTT. Translation gives CASSRISQGSDTQYF.

This rearrangement joins TRBV18 to TRBJ1-4; D remains unclear. Germline values: CDR1 KGHSH, CDR2 LQKENI. There are 14 residues in the CDR3. Trimming took 2 bases from V and 2 from J, leaving 6 bases between them. CDR3 in amino acids: CASSPLQTNEKLFF. CDR3 sequence (DNA): TGTGCCAGCTCACCATTACAGACTAATGAAAAACTGTTTTTT.

About this clone itself: Other DNA sequences in this specimen translate into the identical CDR3. V gene TRBV29-1 combines with J gene TRBJ2-7; 7 bases are a match to TRBD1. Germline assignment: CDR1 SQVTM and CDR2 ANQGSEA. The CDR3 totals 11 residues. Germline trimming cut 6 bases from V and 2 bases from J; bases unmatched to any gene: 1. Here the CDR3 DNA reads TGCAGCGTCGGACAGGCCTACGAGCAGTACTTC. Translated, it gives CSVGQAYEQYF.

This chain connects TRBV10-2 to TRBJ2-7; TRBD2 matches 11 bases. This CDR3 spans 15 amino acids. Germline-derived CDR1 and CDR2 are WSHSY and SAAADI. The J segment lost 2 bases and the V segment lost 6 bases, leaving 6 bases of the junction unmatched. The CDR3 DNA is TGCGCCAGCAGCCGGCTAGCGGGAGGAACCTACGAGCAGTACTTC. Translating it yields CASSRLAGGTYEQYF.

The J gene is TRBJ1-2, the V gene TRBV6-1; the D is unclear. Per the germline V gene, CDR1 is MNHNS and CDR2 is SASEGT. Trimming pared 1 base from V and 4 bases from J, leaving 10 bases between. The CDR3 is 14 amino acids. DNA for the CDR3: TGTGCCAGCAGTGAAGGGTGGCAGGCCTATGGCTACACCTTC. Its protein is CASSEGWQAYGYTF.

V gene TRBV27 combines with J gene TRBJ2-7; 7 bases map to TRBD1. The CDR3 extends over 16 amino acids. Per germline, CDR1 MNHEY and CDR2 SMNVEV (reference sequence). The junction had 13 bases not matched to a gene; V was cut back by 3 bases and J by 5 bases. CDR3 DNA sequence: TGTGCCAGCAGTTTCGACAGGGCCCCCTTAGCCCACGAGCAGTACTTC. Translating gives CASSFDRAPLAHEQYF.

This sequence joins TRBV30 and TRBJ2-1, with D unresolved. Trimming took 4 bases from V and 4 from J, leaving 8 bases between them. Germline assignment: CDR1 GTSNPN and CDR2 SVGIG (reference sequence). The CDR3 runs 12 residues. This CDR3 reads CAWTTTYNEQFF. The CDR3 region has the DNA TGTGCCTGGACCACTACATACAATGAGCAGTTCTTC.

This clone has only one observation. This chain uses TRBV7-9 with TRBJ2-2; possibly TRBD2 for D (6 bases). From germline, CDR1 is SEHNR and CDR2 FQNEAQ (reference sequence). The CDR3 runs 14 residues. V shed 5 bases and J shed 6 bases, with 13 bases lying between them. Here the CDR3 DNA reads TGTGCCAGCAGCACTACCAGGGAGGCCGGGGAGCTGTTTTTT. This translates into CASSTTREAGELFF.

The V and J genes are TRBV6-5 and TRBJ1-2; D is perhaps TRBD1 (5 bases). Per germline, CDR1 MNHEY and CDR2 SVGAGI. CDR3 length: 13 amino acids. V was shortened by 4 bases and J by 4 bases, with 10 bases between the two germline ends. The chain's CDR3 is CASSFDSTYGYTF. The DNA of the CDR3 is TGTGCCAGCAGTTTCGACAGTACCTATGGCTACACCTTC.

The chain couples TRBV19 to TRBJ2-2; the match to TRBD2 covers 13 bases. V was clipped by 8 bases and J by 4 bases; unmatched bases: 7. This CDR3 comprises 16 residues. Germline CDR1 and CDR2: LNHDA and SQIVND (reference sequence). DNA for the CDR3: TGTGCCAGTGCACTAGCGGGAGGGCCAGTCACCGGGGAGCTGTTTTTT. Translating gives CASALAGGPVTGELFF.

The V call is TRBV5-6, the J call TRBJ1-4, with 8 positions matching TRBD1. The CDR3 length is 14 residues. V lost 3 bases, J lost 8 bases, and 6 bases stayed unmatched. The V gene's germline CDR1 is SGHDT and CDR2 YYEEEE. The CDR3 sequence is CASSSTGAGEKLFF. CDR3 sequence (DNA): TGTGCCAGCAGCTCGACAGGGGCAGGGGAAAAACTGTTTTTT.

The V and J genes are TRBV24-1 and TRBJ2-5; perhaps TRBD2 as D (6 bases). The CDR3 runs to 15 residues. The V and J ends lost 9 bases and 1 base respectively, with 17 bases between them. Germline CDR1 is KGHDR and CDR2 is SFDVKD. The CDR3 here is CATGDSAAAQETQYF. Here the CDR3 DNA reads TGTGCCACCGGGGACTCGGCAGCCGCCCAAGAGACCCAGTACTTC.

The chain uses TRBV6-5 and TRBJ2-7, with D possibly matching TRBD2 (5 bases). This CDR3 contains 15 residues. V was shortened by 5 bases and J by 5 bases, with 19 bases between the two germline ends. Germline loops: CDR1 MNHEY, CDR2 SVGAGI. The chain's CDR3 is CASSPRASLLHEQYF. CDR3 coding DNA: TGTGCCAGCAGTCCCCGAGCTAGCCTGCTCCACGAGCAGTACTTC.

This sequence joins TRBV12-3 or TRBV12-4 and TRBJ1-6; D gene uncertain. This CDR3 comprises 12 residues. Trimming stripped 4 bases from V and 9 bases from J, with 7 bases between. The CDR3 region has the DNA TGTGCCAGCAGTTCGGGTAGTTCACCCCTCCACTTT. It codes for CASSSGSSPLHF.

The gene calls are TRBV5-1 and TRBJ1-2; D is perhaps TRBD1 (5 bases). The CDR3 is 13 amino acids. Per germline, CDR1 SGHRS and CDR2 YFSETQ. The V and J ends lost 0 bases and 4 bases respectively, with 7 bases between them. The CDR3 sequence: CASSLVTGYGYTF. The CDR3, as DNA: TGCGCCAGCAGCTTGGTCACAGGCTATGGCTACACCTTC.

This chain joins TRBV28 and TRBJ2-5; D is unresolved. V was pared by 4 bases and J by 0 bases, with 6 bases between. Germline-derived CDR1 and CDR2 are MDHEN and SYDVKM. This CDR3 is 13 amino acids long. DNA of the CDR3: TGTGCCAGCAGTTCCGTAAACCAAGAGACCCAGTACTTC. Its protein product is CASSSVNQETQYF. Using reference TRBV28 and TRBJ2-5 for the parts outside the CDR3, the full variable domain is DVKVTQSSRYLVKRTGEKVFLECVQDMDHENMFWYRQDPGLGLRLIYFSYDVKMKEKGDIPEGYSVSREKKERFSLILESASTNQTSMYLCASSSVNQETQYFGPGTRLLVL.

This clone was picked up one time. The chain uses TRBV30 and TRBJ1-1; D gene ambiguous. Germline V gives CDR1 GTSNPN, CDR2 SVGIG (reference sequence). CDR3 size: 11 residues. Trimming left V 7 bases short and J 4 bases short, with 10 bases between. CDR3 region: CAYERVTEAFF. The CDR3 nucleotides are TGTGCCTATGAACGAGTCACTGAAGCTTTCTTT.

The chain joins TRBV3-1 (or the pseudogene TRBV3-2) to TRBJ2-5, with 12 nucleotides matching TRBD2. This CDR3 has 16 residues. Germline CDR1 and CDR2: LGHDT and YNNKEL (reference sequence). V dropped 4 bases and J dropped 5; count of bases not matched to a gene: 8. The CDR3 DNA reads TGTGCCAGCAGCCCCTCTAGCGGGAGGGCCTGGGAGACCCAGTACTTC. It translates to CASSPSSGRAWETQYF.

The V call is TRBV6-2 or TRBV6-3, the J call TRBJ1-5; D is possibly TRBD1 (5 bases). V was trimmed by 0 bases and J by 3 bases, leaving 12 bases between them. The CDR3 runs 16 residues. The germline gives CDR1 MNHEY, CDR2 SVGEGT. The CDR3 protein is CASSYSLSGYNQPQHF. The CDR3 DNA reads TGTGCCAGCAGTTACTCGTTATCAGGGTACAATCAGCCCCAGCATTTT.

The chain is built from TRBV6-1 and TRBJ2-7; 7 bases agree with TRBD2. The CDR3 has 15 amino acids. The germline gives CDR1 MNHNS, CDR2 SASEGT. V lost 2 bases, J lost 3 bases, and 7 bases stayed unmatched. The CDR3 is CASSETKAGFYEQYV. CDR3 in DNA: TGTGCCAGCAGTGAAACCAAAGCGGGATTCTACGAGCAGTACGTC.